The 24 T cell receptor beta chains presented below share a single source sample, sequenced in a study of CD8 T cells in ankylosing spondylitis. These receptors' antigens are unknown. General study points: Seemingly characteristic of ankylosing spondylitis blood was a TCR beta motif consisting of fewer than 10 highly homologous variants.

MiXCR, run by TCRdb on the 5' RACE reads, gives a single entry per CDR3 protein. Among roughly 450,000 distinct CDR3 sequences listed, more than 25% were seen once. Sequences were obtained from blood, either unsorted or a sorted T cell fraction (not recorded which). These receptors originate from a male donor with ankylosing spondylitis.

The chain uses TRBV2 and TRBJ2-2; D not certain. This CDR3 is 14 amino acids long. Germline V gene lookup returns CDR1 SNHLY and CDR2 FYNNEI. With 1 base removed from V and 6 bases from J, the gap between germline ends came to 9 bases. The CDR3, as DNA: TGTGCCAGCAGTGAAGTTTGGTTTCCCGGGGAGCTGTTTTTT. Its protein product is CASSEVWFPGELFF. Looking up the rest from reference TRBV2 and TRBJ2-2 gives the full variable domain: EPEVTQTPSHQVTQMGQEVILRCVPISNHLYFYWYRQILGQKVEFLVSFYNNEISEKSEIFDDQFSVERPDGSNFTLKIRSTKLEDSAMYFCASSEVWFPGELFFGEGSRLTVL.

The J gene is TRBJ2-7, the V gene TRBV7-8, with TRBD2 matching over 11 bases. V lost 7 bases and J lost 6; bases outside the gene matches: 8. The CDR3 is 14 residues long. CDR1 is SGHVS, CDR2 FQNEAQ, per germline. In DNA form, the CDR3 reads TGTGCCAGCACCCTTAGCGGGAGGGCCTCCGAGCAGTACTTC. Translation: CASTLSGRASEQYF.

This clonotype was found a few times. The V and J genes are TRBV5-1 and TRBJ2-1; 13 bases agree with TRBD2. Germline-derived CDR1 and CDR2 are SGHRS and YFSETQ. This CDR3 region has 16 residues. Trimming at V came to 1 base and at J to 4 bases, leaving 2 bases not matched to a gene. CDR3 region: CASSLTSGRAYNEQFF. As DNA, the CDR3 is TGCGCCAGCAGCTTGACTAGCGGGAGGGCTTACAATGAGCAGTTCTTC.

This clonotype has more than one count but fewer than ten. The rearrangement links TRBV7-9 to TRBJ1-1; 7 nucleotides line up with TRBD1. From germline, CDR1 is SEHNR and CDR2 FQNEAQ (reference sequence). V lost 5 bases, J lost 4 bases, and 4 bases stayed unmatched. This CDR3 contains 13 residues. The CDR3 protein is CASSRPGGTEAFF. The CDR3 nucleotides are TGTGCCAGCAGCCGTCCAGGGGGCACTGAAGCTTTCTTT.

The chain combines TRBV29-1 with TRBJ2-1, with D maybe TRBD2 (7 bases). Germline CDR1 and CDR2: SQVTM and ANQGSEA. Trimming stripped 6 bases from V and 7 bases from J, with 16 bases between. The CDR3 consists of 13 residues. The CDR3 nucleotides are TGCAGCGTCCTACGGGGGGCGCCTAATGAGCAGTTCTTC. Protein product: CSVLRGAPNEQFF.

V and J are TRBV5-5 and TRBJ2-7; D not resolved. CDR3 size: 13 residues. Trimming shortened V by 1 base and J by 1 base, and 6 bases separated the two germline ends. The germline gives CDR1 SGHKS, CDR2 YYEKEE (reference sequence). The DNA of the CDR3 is TGTGCCAGCAGCTTGCATCTTTCCTACGAGCAGTACGTC. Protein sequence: CASSLHLSYEQYV.

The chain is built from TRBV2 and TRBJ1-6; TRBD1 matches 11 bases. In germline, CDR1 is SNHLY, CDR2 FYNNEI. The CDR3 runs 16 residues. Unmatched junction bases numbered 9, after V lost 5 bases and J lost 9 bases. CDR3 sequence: CASSNTGTGGGSPLHF. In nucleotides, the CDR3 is TGTGCCAGCAGTAATACCGGGACAGGGGGTGGTTCACCCCTCCACTTT.

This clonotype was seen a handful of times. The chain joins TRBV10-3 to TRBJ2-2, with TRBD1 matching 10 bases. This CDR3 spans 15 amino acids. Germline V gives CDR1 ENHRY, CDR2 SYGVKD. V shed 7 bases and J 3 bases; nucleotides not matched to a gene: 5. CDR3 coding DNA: TGTGCCATCAACGTGGGGACAGGGGACACCGGGGAGCTGTTTTTT. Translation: CAINVGTGDTGELFF.

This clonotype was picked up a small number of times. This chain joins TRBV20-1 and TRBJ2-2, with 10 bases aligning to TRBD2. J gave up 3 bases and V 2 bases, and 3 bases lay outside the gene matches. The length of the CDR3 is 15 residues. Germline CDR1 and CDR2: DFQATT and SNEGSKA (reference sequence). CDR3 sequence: CSARLAGAYTGELFF. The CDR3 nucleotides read TGCAGTGCTAGACTAGCGGGAGCGTACACCGGGGAGCTGTTTTTT.

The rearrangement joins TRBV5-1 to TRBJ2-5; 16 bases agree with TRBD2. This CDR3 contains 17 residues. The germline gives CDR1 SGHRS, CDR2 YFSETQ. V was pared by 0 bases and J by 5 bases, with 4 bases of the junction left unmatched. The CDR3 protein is CASSLVGLAGGQETQYF. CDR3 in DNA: TGCGCCAGCAGCTTGGTGGGACTAGCGGGAGGGCAGGAGACCCAGTACTTC.

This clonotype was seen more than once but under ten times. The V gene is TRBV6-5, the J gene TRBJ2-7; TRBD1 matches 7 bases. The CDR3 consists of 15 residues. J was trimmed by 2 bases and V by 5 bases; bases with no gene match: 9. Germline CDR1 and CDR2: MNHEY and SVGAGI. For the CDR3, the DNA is TGTGCCAGCAGTACTCACTGGACAGGCACCTACGAGCAGTACTTC. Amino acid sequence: CASSTHWTGTYEQYF.

CDR3 sequence (DNA): TGTGCCAGCAGCTCCGGGACTGCACCCTACGAGCAGTACGTC. Residues: CASSSGTAPYEQYV. The chain carries TRBV6-2 or TRBV6-3 and TRBJ2-7, with D possibly matching TRBD2 (6 bases). The germline V gene has CDR1 MNHEY and CDR2 SVGEGT. CDR3 length: 14 amino acids. Trimming shortened V by 6 bases and J by 2 bases, and 14 bases separated the two germline ends.

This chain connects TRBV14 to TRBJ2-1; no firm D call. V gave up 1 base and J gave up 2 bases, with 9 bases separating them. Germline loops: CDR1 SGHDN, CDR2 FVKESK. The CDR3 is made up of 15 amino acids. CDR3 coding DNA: TGTGCCAGCAGCCAAGTGGTACTTCCCTACAATGAGCAGTTCTTC. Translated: CASSQVVLPYNEQFF.

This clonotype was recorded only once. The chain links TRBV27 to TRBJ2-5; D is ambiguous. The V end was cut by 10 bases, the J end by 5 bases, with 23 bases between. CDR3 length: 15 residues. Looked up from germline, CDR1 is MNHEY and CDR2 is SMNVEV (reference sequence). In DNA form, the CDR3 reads TGTGCCACCTCACAAGGGCTAGTCGGAGTTGAGACCCAGTACTTC. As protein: CATSQGLVGVETQYF.

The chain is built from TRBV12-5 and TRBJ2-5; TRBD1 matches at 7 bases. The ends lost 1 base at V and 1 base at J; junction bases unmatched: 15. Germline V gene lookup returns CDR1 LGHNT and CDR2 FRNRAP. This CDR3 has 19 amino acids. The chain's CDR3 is CASGLDDGTVALSQETQYF. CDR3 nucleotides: TGTGCTAGTGGTTTGGACGATGGGACAGTTGCTCTATCCCAAGAGACCCAGTACTTC.

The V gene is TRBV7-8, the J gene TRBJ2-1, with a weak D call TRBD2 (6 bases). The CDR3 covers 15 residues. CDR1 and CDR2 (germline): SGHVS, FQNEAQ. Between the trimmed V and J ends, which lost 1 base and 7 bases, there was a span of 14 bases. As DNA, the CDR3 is TGTGCCAGCAGCTTAGAACTAGGAGGGCCAAATGAGCAGTTCTTC. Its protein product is CASSLELGGPNEQFF.

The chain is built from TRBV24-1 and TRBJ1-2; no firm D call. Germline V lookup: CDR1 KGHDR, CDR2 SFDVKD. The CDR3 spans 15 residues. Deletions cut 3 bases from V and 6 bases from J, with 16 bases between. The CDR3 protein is CATSDSSRALNGYTF. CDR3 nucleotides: TGTGCCACCAGTGATAGTTCGCGGGCCCTGAATGGCTACACCTTC.

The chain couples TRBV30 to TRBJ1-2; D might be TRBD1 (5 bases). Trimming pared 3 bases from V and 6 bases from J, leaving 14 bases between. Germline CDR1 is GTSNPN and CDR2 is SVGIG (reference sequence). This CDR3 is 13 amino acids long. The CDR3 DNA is TGTGCCTGGAGCGGGGCGGGGTTTGATGGCTACACCTTC. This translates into CAWSGAGFDGYTF.

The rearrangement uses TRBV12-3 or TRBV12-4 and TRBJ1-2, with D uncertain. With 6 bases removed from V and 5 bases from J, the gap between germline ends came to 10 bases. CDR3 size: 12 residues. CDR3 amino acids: CASSYDGYGYTF. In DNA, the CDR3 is TGTGCCAGCAGCTATGACGGTTATGGCTACACCTTC.

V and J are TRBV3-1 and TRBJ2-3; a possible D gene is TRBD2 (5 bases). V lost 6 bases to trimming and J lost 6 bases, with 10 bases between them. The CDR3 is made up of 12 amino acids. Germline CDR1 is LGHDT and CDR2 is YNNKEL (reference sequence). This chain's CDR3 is CASRPAGDTQYF. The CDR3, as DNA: TGTGCCAGCAGACCCGCGGGTGATACGCAGTATTTT.

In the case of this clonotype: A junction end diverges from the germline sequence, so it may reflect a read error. CDR3 loop: CASSSGTSYNEQFF. The CDR3 DNA sequence: TGCGCCAGCAGCTCCGGGACATCTTACAATGAGCAGTTCTTC. V is TRBV28 and J is TRBJ2-1; D might be TRBD1 (6 bases). Germline lookup yields CDR1 MDHEN and CDR2 SYDVKM. The CDR3 has 14 residues.

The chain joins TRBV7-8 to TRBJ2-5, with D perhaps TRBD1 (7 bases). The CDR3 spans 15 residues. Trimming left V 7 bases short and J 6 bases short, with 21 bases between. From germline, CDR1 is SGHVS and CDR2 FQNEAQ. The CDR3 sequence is CASIPGPGGQKTQYF. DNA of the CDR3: TGTGCCAGCATCCCGGGCCCAGGGGGGCAAAAGACCCAGTACTTC.

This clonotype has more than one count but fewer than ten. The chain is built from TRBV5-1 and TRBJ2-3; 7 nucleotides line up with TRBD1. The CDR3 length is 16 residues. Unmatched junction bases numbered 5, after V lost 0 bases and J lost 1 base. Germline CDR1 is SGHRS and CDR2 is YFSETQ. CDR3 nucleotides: TGCGCCAGCAGCTTGGTAGGGGGCTCTGGCACAGATACGCAGTATTTT. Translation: CASSLVGGSGTDTQYF. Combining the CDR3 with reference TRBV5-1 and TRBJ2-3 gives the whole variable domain KAGVTQTPRYLIKTRGQQVTLSCSPISGHRSVSWYQQTPGQGLQFLFEYFSETQRNKGNFPGRFSGRQFSNSRSEMNVSTLELGDSALYLCASSLVGGSGTDTQYFGPGTRLTVL.

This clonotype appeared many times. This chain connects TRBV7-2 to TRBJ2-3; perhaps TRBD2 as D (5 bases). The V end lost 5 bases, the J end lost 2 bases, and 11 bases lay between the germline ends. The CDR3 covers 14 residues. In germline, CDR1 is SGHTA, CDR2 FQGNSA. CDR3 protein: CASSRTSNTDTQYF. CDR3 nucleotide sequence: TGTGCCAGCAGCCGCACTAGTAACACAGATACGCAGTATTTT.